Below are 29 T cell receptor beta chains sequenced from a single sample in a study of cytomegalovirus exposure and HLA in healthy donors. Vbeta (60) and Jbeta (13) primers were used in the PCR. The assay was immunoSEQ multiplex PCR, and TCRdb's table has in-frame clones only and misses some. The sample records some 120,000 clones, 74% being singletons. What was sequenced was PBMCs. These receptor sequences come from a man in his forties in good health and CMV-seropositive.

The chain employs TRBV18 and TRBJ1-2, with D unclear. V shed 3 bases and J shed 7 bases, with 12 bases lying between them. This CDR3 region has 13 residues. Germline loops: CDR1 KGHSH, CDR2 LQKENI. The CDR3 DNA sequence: TGTGCCAGCTCACCCAAGCGGGCGCTTGGCTACACCTTC. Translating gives CASSPKRALGYTF. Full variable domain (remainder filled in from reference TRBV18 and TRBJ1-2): NAGVMQNPRHLVRRRGQEARLRCSPMKGHSHVYWYRQLPEEGLKFMVYLQKENIIDESGMPKERFSAEFPKEGPSILRIQQVVRGDSAAYFCASSPKRALGYTFGSGTRLTVV.

The CDR3 DNA sequence: TGTGCCAGCAGATCGACAGGGCACGGCTACACCTTC. Protein product: CASRSTGHGYTF. The chain couples TRBV11-2 to TRBJ1-2; the match to TRBD1 covers 7 bases. The CDR3 totals 12 residues. Germline V gene data show CDR1 as SGHAT and CDR2 as FQNNGV. Trimming removed 6 bases from V and 8 bases from J; junction bases left unmatched: 6. Drawing the rest from reference TRBV11-2 and TRBJ1-2, the complete variable domain is EAGVAQSPRYKIIEKRQSVAFWCNPISGHATLYWYQQILGQGPKLLIQFQNNGVVDDSQLPKDRFSAERLKGVDSTLKIQPAKLEDSAVYLCASRSTGHGYTFGSGTRLTVV.

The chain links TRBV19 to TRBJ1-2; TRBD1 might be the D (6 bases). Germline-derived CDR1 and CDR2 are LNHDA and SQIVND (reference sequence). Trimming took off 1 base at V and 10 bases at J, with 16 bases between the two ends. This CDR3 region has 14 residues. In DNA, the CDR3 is TGTGCCAGTAGTATAGGAGGGGGAATCGTGCACTACACCTTC. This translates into CASSIGGGIVHYTF. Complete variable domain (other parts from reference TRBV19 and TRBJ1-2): DGGITQSPKYLFRKEGQNVTLSCEQNLNHDAMYWYRQDPGQGLRLIYYSQIVNDFQKGDIAEGYSVSREKKESFPLTVTSAQKNPTAFYLCASSIGGGIVHYTFGSGTRLTVV.

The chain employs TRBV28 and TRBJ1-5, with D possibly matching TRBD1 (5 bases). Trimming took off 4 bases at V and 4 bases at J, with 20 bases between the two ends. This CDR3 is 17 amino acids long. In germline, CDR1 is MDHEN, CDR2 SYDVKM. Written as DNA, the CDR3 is TGTGCCAGCAGTTCCACACAGGCGATTAAAGGGAATCAGCCCCAGCATTTT. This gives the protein CASSSTQAIKGNQPQHF.

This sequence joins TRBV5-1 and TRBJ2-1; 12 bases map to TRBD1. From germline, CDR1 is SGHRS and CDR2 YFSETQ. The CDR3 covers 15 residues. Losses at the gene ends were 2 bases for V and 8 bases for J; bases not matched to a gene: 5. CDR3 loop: CASSFRDRGLDEQFF. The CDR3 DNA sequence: TGCGCCAGCAGCTTCCGGGACAGGGGGCTCGATGAGCAGTTCTTC. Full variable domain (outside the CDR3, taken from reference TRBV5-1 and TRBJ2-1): KAGVTQTPRYLIKTRGQQVTLSCSPISGHRSVSWYQQTPGQGLQFLFEYFSETQRNKGNFPGRFSGRQFSNSRSEMNVSTLELGDSALYLCASSFRDRGLDEQFFGPGTRLTVL.

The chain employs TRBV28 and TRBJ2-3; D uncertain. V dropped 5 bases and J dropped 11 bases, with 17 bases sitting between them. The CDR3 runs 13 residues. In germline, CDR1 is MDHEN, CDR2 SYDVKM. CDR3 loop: CASSPPEERGQYF. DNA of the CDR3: TGTGCCAGCAGTCCTCCCGAGGAACGTGGGCAGTATTTT.

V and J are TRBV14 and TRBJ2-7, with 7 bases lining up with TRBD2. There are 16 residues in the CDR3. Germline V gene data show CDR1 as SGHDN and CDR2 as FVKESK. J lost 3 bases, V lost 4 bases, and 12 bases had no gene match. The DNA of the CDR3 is TGTGCCAGCAGCCCGGGGGGACGAGGGAGGGTCTACGAGCAGTACTTC. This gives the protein CASSPGGRGRVYEQYF.

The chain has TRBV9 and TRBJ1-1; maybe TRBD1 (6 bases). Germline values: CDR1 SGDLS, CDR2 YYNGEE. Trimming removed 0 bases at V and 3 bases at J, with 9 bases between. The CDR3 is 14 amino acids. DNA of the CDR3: TGTGCCAGCAGCGTAGCAGGGGCCGACACTGAAGCTTTCTTT. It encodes CASSVAGADTEAFF. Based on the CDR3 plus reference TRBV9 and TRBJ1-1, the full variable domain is DSGVTQTPKHLITATGQRVTLRCSPRSGDLSVYWYQQSLDQGLQFLIQYYNGEERAKGNILERFSAQQFPDLHSELNLSSLELGDSALYFCASSVAGADTEAFFGQGTRLTVV.

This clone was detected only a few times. CDR3 in DNA: TGTGCCAGCAGCTTGGATCCCCCGACAGGCAATTATGGCTACACCTTC. As protein: CASSLDPPTGNYGYTF. V usage is TRBV5-5 and J usage is TRBJ1-2, with D maybe TRBD1 (6 bases). The CDR3 totals 16 residues. CDR1 and CDR2 (germline): SGHKS, YYEKEE (reference sequence). V was shortened by 0 bases and J by 5 bases, with 17 bases between the two germline ends.

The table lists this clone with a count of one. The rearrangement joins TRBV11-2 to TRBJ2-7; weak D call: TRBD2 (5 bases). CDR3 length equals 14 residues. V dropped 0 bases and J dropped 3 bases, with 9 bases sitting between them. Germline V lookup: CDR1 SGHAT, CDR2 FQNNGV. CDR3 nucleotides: TGTGCCAGCAGCTTAGATCGAGAGGGCTACGAGCAGTACTTC. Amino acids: CASSLDREGYEQYF.

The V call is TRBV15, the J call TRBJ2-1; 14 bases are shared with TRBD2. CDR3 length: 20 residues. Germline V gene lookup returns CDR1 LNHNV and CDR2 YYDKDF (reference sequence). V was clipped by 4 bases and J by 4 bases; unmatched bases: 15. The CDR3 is CATSTVQGGTSGSRYNEQFF. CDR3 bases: TGTGCCACCAGCACCGTACAGGGAGGGACTAGCGGGAGTAGGTACAATGAGCAGTTCTTC.

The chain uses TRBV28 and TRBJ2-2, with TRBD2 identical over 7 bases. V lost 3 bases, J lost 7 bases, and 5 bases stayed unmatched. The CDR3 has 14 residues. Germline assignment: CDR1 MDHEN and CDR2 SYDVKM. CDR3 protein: CASSLGGTGGELFF. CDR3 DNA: TGTGCCAGCAGTTTGGGGGGGACTGGCGGGGAGCTGTTTTTT.

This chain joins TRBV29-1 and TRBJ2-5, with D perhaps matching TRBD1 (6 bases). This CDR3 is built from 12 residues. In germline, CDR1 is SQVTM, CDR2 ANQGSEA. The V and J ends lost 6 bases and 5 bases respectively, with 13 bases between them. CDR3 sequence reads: CSVGTGMETQYF. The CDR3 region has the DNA TGCAGCGTGGGTACAGGGATGGAGACCCAGTACTTC.

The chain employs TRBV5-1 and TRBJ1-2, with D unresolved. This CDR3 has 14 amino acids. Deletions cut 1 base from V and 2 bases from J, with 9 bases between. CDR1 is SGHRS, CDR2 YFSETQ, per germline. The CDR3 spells CASSLSTQNYGYTF. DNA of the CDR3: TGCGCCAGCAGCTTGAGTACACAGAACTATGGCTACACCTTC.

The CDR3 DNA sequence: TGCGCCAGCAGCCCCGGGACTAGCGGGAGCTATGAGCAGTTCTTC. Translated, it gives CASSPGTSGSYEQFF. The chain recombines TRBV5-1 with TRBJ2-1; TRBD2 matches 14 bases. The CDR3 spans 15 residues. V lost 4 bases and J lost 8; bases outside the gene matches: 5. From germline, CDR1 is SGHRS and CDR2 YFSETQ.

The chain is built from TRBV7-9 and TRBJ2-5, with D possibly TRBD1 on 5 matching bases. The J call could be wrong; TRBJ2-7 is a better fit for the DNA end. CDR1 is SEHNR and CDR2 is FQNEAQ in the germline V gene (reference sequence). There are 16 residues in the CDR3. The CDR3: CASSLSLGVVSYEQYF. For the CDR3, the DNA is TGTGCCAGCAGCTTAAGTTTAGGGGTGGTCTCCTACGAGCAGTACTTC.

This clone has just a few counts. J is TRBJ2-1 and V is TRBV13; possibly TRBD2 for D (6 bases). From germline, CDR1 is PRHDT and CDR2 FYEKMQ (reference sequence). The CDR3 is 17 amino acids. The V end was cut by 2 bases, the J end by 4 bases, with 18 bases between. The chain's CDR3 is CASSLPSRLGIYNEQFF. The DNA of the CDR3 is TGTGCCAGCAGCTTACCCTCCCGACTAGGGATTTACAATGAGCAGTTCTTC.

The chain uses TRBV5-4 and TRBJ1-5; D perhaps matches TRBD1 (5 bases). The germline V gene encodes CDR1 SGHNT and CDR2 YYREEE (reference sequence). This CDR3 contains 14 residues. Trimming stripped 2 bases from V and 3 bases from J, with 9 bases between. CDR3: CASSFGGNNQPQHF. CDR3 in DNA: TGTGCCAGCAGCTTCGGGGGTAACAATCAGCCCCAGCATTTT.

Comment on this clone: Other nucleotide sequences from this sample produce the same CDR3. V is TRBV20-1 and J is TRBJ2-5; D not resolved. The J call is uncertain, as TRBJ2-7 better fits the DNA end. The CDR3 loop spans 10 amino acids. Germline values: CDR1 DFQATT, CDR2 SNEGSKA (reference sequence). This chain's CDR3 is CSASSYEQYF. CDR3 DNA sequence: TGCAGTGCTTCTAGCTACGAGCAGTACTTC.

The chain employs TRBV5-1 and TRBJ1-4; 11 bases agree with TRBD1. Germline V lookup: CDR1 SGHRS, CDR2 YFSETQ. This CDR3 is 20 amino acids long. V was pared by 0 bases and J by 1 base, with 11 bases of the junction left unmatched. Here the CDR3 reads CASSLEPGQGAFGTNEKLFF. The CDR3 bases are TGCGCCAGCAGCTTGGAACCCGGACAGGGGGCTTTCGGAACTAATGAAAAACTGTTTTTT.

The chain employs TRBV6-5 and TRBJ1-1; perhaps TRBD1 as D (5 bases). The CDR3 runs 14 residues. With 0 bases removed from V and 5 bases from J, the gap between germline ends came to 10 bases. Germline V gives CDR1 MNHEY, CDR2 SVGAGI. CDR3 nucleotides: TGTGCCAGCAGTTACTCGGAACGGGGGACTGAAGCTTTCTTT. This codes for CASSYSERGTEAFF.

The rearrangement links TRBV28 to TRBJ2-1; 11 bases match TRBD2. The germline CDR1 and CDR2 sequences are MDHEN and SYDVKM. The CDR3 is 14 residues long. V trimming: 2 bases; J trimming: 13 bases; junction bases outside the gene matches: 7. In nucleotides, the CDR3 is TGTGCCAGCAGTTTACTAGCGGGAGGTGGTTCTCAGTTCTTC. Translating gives CASSLLAGGGSQFF.

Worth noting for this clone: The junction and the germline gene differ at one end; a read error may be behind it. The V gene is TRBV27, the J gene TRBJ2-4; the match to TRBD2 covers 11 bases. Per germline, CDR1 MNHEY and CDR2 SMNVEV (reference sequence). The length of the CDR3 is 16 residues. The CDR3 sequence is CASALAGGGAKNIRYF. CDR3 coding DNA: TGTGCCAGCGCCCTAGCGGGAGGTGGGGCCAAAAACATTCGGTACTTC.

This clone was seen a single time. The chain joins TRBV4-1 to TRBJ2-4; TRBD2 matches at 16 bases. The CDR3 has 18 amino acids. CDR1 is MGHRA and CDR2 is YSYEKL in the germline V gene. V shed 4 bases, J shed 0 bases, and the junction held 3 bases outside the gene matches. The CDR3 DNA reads TGCGCCAGCAGCCCGGGACTAGCGGGGGGGAAAGCCAAAAACATTCAGTACTTC. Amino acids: CASSPGLAGGKAKNIQYF.

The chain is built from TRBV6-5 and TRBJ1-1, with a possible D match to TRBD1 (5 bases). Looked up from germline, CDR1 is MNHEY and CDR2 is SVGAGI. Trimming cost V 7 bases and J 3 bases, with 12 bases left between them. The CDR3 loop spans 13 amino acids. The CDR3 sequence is CASKVGGDTEAFF. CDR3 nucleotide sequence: TGTGCCAGCAAGGTGGGGGGGGACACTGAAGCTTTCTTT.

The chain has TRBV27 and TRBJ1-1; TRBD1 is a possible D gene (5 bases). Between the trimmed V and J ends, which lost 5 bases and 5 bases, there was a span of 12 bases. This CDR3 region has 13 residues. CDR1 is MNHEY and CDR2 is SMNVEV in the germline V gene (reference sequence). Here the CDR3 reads CASSDLGGTEAFF. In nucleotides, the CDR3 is TGTGCCAGCAGTGACCTGGGGGGAACTGAAGCTTTCTTT.

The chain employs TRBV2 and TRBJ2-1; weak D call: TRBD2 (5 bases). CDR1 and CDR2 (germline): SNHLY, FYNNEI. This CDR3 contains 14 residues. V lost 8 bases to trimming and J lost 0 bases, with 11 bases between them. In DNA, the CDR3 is TGTGCCAGCCGGAGGCGGGTCTCCTACAATGAGCAGTTCTTC. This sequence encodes CASRRRVSYNEQFF.

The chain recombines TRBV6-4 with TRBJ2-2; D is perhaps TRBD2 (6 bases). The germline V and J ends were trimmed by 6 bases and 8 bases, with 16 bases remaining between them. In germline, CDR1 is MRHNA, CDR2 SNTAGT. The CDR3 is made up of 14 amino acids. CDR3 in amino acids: CASSPGSSIGELFF. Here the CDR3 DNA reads TGTGCCAGCAGCCCCGGGAGTTCAATAGGGGAGCTGTTTTTT.

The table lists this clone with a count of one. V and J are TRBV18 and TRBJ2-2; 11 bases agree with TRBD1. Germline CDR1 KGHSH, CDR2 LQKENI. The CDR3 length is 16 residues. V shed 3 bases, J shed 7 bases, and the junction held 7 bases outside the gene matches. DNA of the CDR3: TGTGCCAGCTCACCGTCGGACAGGGGGCGTGGCGGGGAGCTGTTTTTT. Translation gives CASSPSDRGRGGELFF.